Given below is one TCR beta chain in context. The antigen remains undetermined. The data were produced by immunoSEQ multiplex PCR, yet TCRdb's version contains in-frame clones alone and is incomplete. The sample has tens of thousands of clones; 60% to 85% are singletons. Time point indicated: baseline, week 1 (first vaccination visit). Treatment noted: pre-vaccination baseline after standard-of-care therapy. The data belong to a study of a mutant IDH1 vaccine in newly diagnosed glioma. Study context: Treatment recipients were approximately 62% male and about 40% female, and their mean age was around 40 years. Findings and caveats of the study: Vaccine-induced immune responses occurred in 93.3% of patients. Pseudoprogression appears to have had no connection to changes in top peripheral T cell clonotypes.

Germline lookup yields CDR1 MNHEY and CDR2 SVGAGI. The CDR3 extends over 13 amino acids. The V end was cut by 6 bases, the J end by 4 bases, with 12 bases between. This sample comprised PBMCs, obtained from a glioma patient treated with radiotherapy, temozolomide or both. The sequence came from a woman in her thirties or forties with glioma. The gene calls are TRBV6-5 and TRBJ2-5; no definite D call. The CDR3 here is CASRGISRETQYF. For the CDR3, the DNA is TGTGCCAGCAGAGGGATCTCTAGAGAGACCCAGTACTTC.